Each of the 31 T cell receptor beta chains below was sequenced from the same sample in a study of T-cell memory formation after mild COVID-19. MiXCR, applied by TCRdb to the 5' RACE reads, yields one record per CDR3 protein. The table includes hundreds of thousands of distinct CDR3 sequences, roughly 20% detected once. Sequenced sample: PBMCs or a T cell subset sorted from them (not recorded which). Receptors originate from an adult woman who had mild COVID-19 (a few samples of this study predate the infection). Cell type and time point are not known.

Only a few counts were recorded for this clonotype. V and J are TRBV9 and TRBJ1-2; D gene ambiguous. V lost 0 bases and J lost 6, with 9 bases in between. The CDR3 is 13 residues long. The germline V gene has CDR1 SGDLS and CDR2 YYNGEE. This chain's CDR3 is CASSVDQSDGYTF. The CDR3 DNA sequence: TGTGCCAGCAGCGTAGACCAGTCGGATGGCTACACCTTC.

The V gene is TRBV29-1, the J gene TRBJ1-4; D is perhaps TRBD1 (5 bases). Germline-derived CDR1 and CDR2 are SQVTM and ANQGSEA. Trimming shortened V by 3 bases and J by 4 bases, and 9 bases separated the two germline ends. There are 13 residues in the CDR3. This CDR3 reads CSVEGGSNEKLFF. The CDR3 DNA sequence: TGCAGCGTTGAGGGGGGGAGTAATGAAAAACTGTTTTTT.

The chain links TRBV2 to TRBJ2-3; D is undetermined. The CDR3 length is 11 residues. Germline V lookup: CDR1 SNHLY, CDR2 FYNNEI. V lost 4 bases, J lost 6 bases, and 5 bases lay in between. CDR3 DNA: TGTGCCAGCAGTGTCGTGGATACGCAGTATTTT. Amino acids: CASSVVDTQYF.

This chain uses TRBV29-1 with TRBJ2-7, with 8 bases matching TRBD1. J was trimmed by 2 bases and V by 0 bases; bases with no gene match: 6. Germline V gene sequence: CDR1 SQVTM, CDR2 ANQGSEA. CDR3 length: 15 residues. DNA for the CDR3: TGCAGCGTTGAAGACTCGGGGACAGGTACCTACGAGCAGTACTTC. Its protein is CSVEDSGTGTYEQYF.

There are a few counts of this clonotype. The chain carries TRBV20-1 and TRBJ2-2; D gene unclear. CDR3 length equals 14 residues. Trimming took off 0 bases at V and 3 bases at J, with 8 bases between the two ends. CDR1 and CDR2 from the germline V gene are DFQATT and SNEGSKA (reference sequence). CDR3 sequence: CSARDLTYTGELFF. DNA of the CDR3: TGCAGTGCTAGAGATCTGACCTACACCGGGGAGCTGTTTTTT.

This clonotype was seen only a few times. The genes are TRBV5-1 and TRBJ2-5, with 8 bases identical to TRBD1. Germline trimming cut 2 bases from V and 4 bases from J; bases unmatched to any gene: 7. The CDR3 contains 15 residues. The V gene's germline CDR1 is SGHRS and CDR2 YFSETQ. The CDR3 DNA follows: TGCGCCAGCAGCTTTGGACAGGGTCCTCGAGAGACCCAGTACTTC. It specifies CASSFGQGPRETQYF.

This clonotype turned up a few times. The V gene is TRBV27, the J gene TRBJ2-5; TRBD1 is a possible D gene (6 bases). The CDR3 is 13 residues long. V lost 7 bases, J lost 2 bases, and 11 bases lay in between. Germline CDR1 MNHEY, CDR2 SMNVEV (reference sequence). The CDR3 loop reads CASKPQGQETQYF. For the CDR3, the DNA is TGTGCCAGCAAACCCCAGGGGCAAGAGACCCAGTACTTC.

The table lists this clonotype with many counts. V is TRBV12-3 or TRBV12-4 and J is TRBJ2-7; TRBD2 matches at 9 bases. J gave up 6 bases and V 4 bases, and 1 base lay outside the gene matches. The CDR3 covers 12 residues. CDR3: CASSYSGGEQYF. The CDR3 nucleotides are TGTGCCAGCAGTTATAGCGGGGGCGAGCAGTACTTC.

In its sample, this clonotype was seen a few times. The chain combines TRBV20-1 with TRBJ1-2; the D is unclear. Looked up from germline, CDR1 is DFQATT and CDR2 is SNEGSKA (reference sequence). This CDR3 has 14 residues. Trimming took off 3 bases at V and 5 bases at J, with 16 bases between the two ends. In DNA, the CDR3 is TGCAGTGCTAGCTCCCCCGAGGAACGATATGGCTACACCTTC. The encoded protein is CSASSPEERYGYTF.

V and J are TRBV6-5 and TRBJ2-3, with unresolved D. The CDR3 contains 13 residues. Per germline, CDR1 MNHEY and CDR2 SVGAGI. V lost 2 bases and J lost 3, with 6 bases in between. The CDR3, as DNA: TGTGCCAGCAGTTACCAAGGGACAGATACGCAGTATTTT. It specifies CASSYQGTDTQYF.

This clonotype was seen a few times. This rearrangement joins TRBV14 to TRBJ1-2, with TRBD1 matching 8 bases. In germline, CDR1 is SGHDN, CDR2 FVKESK. This CDR3 contains 17 residues. The J segment lost 5 bases and the V segment lost 4 bases, leaving 15 bases of the junction unmatched. Written as DNA, the CDR3 is TGTGCCAGCAGCCGATACTCCCTCGGACAGGGTGTATATGGCTACACCTTC. This gives the protein CASSRYSLGQGVYGYTF.

This clonotype has more than one count but fewer than ten. V gene TRBV6-2 or TRBV6-3 combines with J gene TRBJ1-5; TRBD1 aligns across 11 bases. The CDR3 covers 17 residues. V shed 2 bases, J shed 4 bases, and the junction held 7 bases outside the gene matches. Looked up from germline, CDR1 is MNHEY and CDR2 is SVGEGT. This chain's CDR3 is CASSYGPGTGGNQPQHF. CDR3 sequence (DNA): TGTGCCAGCAGTTACGGCCCCGGGACAGGGGGAAATCAGCCCCAGCATTTT.

The CDR3 sequence: CAISERASGGLGEQFF. The CDR3 nucleotides are TGTGCCATCAGTGAGCGGGCTAGCGGGGGCCTGGGTGAGCAGTTCTTC. V gene TRBV10-3 combines with J gene TRBJ2-1; the match to TRBD2 covers 10 bases. V gave up 2 bases and J gave up 9 bases; unmatched junction bases: 10. Germline V gene data show CDR1 as ENHRY and CDR2 as SYGVKD. The CDR3 extends over 16 amino acids.

The chain carries TRBV12-3 or TRBV12-4 and TRBJ1-1, with TRBD1 matching 7 bases. V lost 5 bases, J lost 5 bases, and 5 bases stayed unmatched. The CDR3 is 13 amino acids. This CDR3 is CASSPQGETEAFF. In DNA, the CDR3 is TGTGCCAGCAGTCCGCAGGGGGAGACTGAAGCTTTCTTT.

This clonotype was observed at least ten times. The rearrangement joins TRBV5-1 to TRBJ2-2; 7 bases map to TRBD2. Unmatched junction bases numbered 9, after V lost 3 bases and J lost 4 bases. CDR3 length: 16 residues. The germline V gene encodes CDR1 SGHRS and CDR2 YFSETQ. CDR3 sequence (DNA): TGCGCCAGCAGCTCTCTAGCGGATCTACGCACCGGGGAGCTGTTTTTT. Protein: CASSSLADLRTGELFF.

J is TRBJ2-3 and V is TRBV21-1; the table's D call, TRBD1, has no DNA check behind it. TRBV21-1 is a pseudogene locus. The CDR3 has 12 residues. CDR3 residues: CAPRGKGQTQYF. CDR3 nucleotide sequence: TGTGCCCCCAGGGGGAAGGGGCAGACGCAGTATTTT.

This clonotype was counted a few times. J is TRBJ1-4 and V is TRBV15; 7 nucleotides align to TRBD1. With 3 bases clipped from V and 7 bases from J, the junction kept 8 bases outside the gene matches. The CDR3 covers 15 residues. Germline CDR1 is LNHNV and CDR2 is YYDKDF (reference sequence). The CDR3 DNA reads as TGTGCCACCAGCAGGAACAGGGGCGAGCGTGAAAAACTGTTTTTT. It codes for CATSRNRGEREKLFF.

The genes are TRBV29-1 and TRBJ2-4; perhaps TRBD1 as D (5 bases). Per the germline V gene, CDR1 is SQVTM and CDR2 is ANQGSEA. V dropped 6 bases and J dropped 7 bases, with 13 bases sitting between them. CDR3 size: 12 residues. The CDR3 sequence is CSVGPDPNIQYF. The CDR3 nucleotides are TGCAGCGTGGGGCCCGATCCGAACATTCAGTACTTC. The full variable domain, completed using reference TRBV29-1 and TRBJ2-4, is SAVISQKPSRDICQRGTSLTIQCQVDSQVTMMFWYRQQPGQSLTLIATANQGSEATYESGFVIDKFPISRPNLTFSTLTVSNMSPEDSSIYLCSVGPDPNIQYFGAGTRLSVL.

This clonotype was seen at least ten times. The genes are TRBV3-1 and TRBJ2-2, with 10 bases matching TRBD2. V lost 0 bases to trimming and J lost 4 bases; unmatched junction nucleotides: 5. The CDR3 consists of 17 residues. Germline CDR1 is LGHDT and CDR2 is YNNKEL (reference sequence). The CDR3 protein is CASSQESLAGVTGELFF. The CDR3 nucleotides read TGTGCCAGCAGCCAAGAGTCGCTAGCGGGAGTCACCGGGGAGCTGTTTTTT. The variable domain in full, with the rest retrieved from reference TRBV3-1 and TRBJ2-2, is DTAVSQTPKYLVTQMGNDKSIKCEQNLGHDTMYWYKQDSKKFLKIMFSYNNKELIINETVPNRFSPKSPDKAHLNLHINSLELGDSAVYFCASSQESLAGVTGELFFGEGSRLTVL.

The chain uses TRBV7-3 and TRBJ2-1; 7 bases map to TRBD2. With 2 bases clipped from V and 6 bases from J, the junction kept 13 bases outside the gene matches. Germline CDR1 SGHTA, CDR2 FQGTGA. The CDR3 has 17 residues. The CDR3 reads CASSLDSGAGNGNEQFF. For the CDR3, the DNA is TGTGCCAGCAGCTTAGATTCCGGAGCGGGGAACGGCAATGAGCAGTTCTTC. The complete variable domain, with remaining parts taken from reference TRBV7-3 and TRBJ2-1, reads GAGVSQTPSNKVTEKGKYVELRCDPISGHTALYWYRQSLGQGPEFLIYFQGTGAADDSGLPNDRFFAVRPEGSVSTLKIQRTERGDSAVYLCASSLDSGAGNGNEQFFGPGTRLTVL.

This clonotype showed up just a few times. The chain joins TRBV2 to TRBJ2-3; D possibly corresponds to TRBD2 (7 bases). V was trimmed by 8 bases and J by 5 bases, leaving 20 bases between them. This CDR3 is built from 15 residues. Per the germline V gene, CDR1 is SNHLY and CDR2 is FYNNEI. Here the CDR3 DNA reads TGTGCCAGCCCCGGGGGGCAGGGTCCAGGAGATACGCAGTATTTT. Residues: CASPGGQGPGDTQYF.

There are a few counts of this clonotype. This chain connects TRBV18 to TRBJ2-7; D is possibly TRBD2 (6 bases). This CDR3 spans 16 amino acids. Trimming removed 1 base at V and 0 bases at J, with 13 bases between. Germline CDR1 is KGHSH and CDR2 is LQKENI. The CDR3 DNA reads as TGTGCCAGCTCACCACTCGGGACTTCTAGCTCCTACGAGCAGTACTTC. As protein: CASSPLGTSSSYEQYF.

A few counts support this clonotype. This chain links TRBV5-1 with TRBJ2-3; tentatively, D is TRBD2 (5 bases). V was clipped by 0 bases and J by 6 bases, with 14 bases between them. The CDR3 runs to 15 residues. The germline gives CDR1 SGHRS, CDR2 YFSETQ. DNA for the CDR3: TGCGCCAGCAGCTTGGCCACAGCGGACGGGGATACGCAGTATTTT. It yields the protein CASSLATADGDTQYF.

This clonotype occurred a few times. The chain couples TRBV6-6 to TRBJ2-1; TRBD2 is a possible D gene (5 bases). In germline, CDR1 is MNHNY, CDR2 SVGAGI (reference sequence). There are 18 residues in the CDR3. V was clipped by 0 bases and J by 9 bases, with 24 bases between them. CDR3 amino acids: CASSYSRGVPGKDGEQFF. CDR3 bases: TGTGCCAGCAGTTACTCGAGAGGTGTTCCGGGAAAGGACGGTGAGCAGTTCTTC.

This clonotype was detected a few times. V is TRBV12-5 and J is TRBJ2-2, with D uncertain. V lost 7 bases to trimming and J lost 4 bases, with 7 bases between them. The CDR3 covers 12 residues. Germline V lookup: CDR1 LGHNT, CDR2 FRNRAP. The CDR3 DNA reads as TGTGCTAGTGTTCCAGGCACCGGGGAGCTGTTTTTT. Protein product: CASVPGTGELFF.

This clonotype was counted a few times. The gene calls are TRBV5-1 and TRBJ2-3, with TRBD2 matching over 7 bases. The junction had 4 bases not matched to a gene; V was cut back by 1 base and J by 5 bases. The CDR3 has 14 amino acids. Germline assignment: CDR1 SGHRS and CDR2 YFSETQ. The CDR3 loop reads CASSLSGIGDTQYF. The CDR3 region has the DNA TGCGCCAGCAGCTTGAGCGGGATCGGAGATACGCAGTATTTT.

This clonotype occurred a few times. The CDR3 DNA reads as TGCAGTGCTAGCACTAGCGGGGGTCCATCTCAAGAGACCCAGTACTTC. This translates into CSASTSGGPSQETQYF. The V and J genes are TRBV20-1 and TRBJ2-5; 11 bases align to TRBD2. The CDR3 covers 16 residues. The germline V gene has CDR1 DFQATT and CDR2 SNEGSKA (reference sequence). The V gene end was trimmed by 3 bases and the J gene end by 2 bases; junction bases not matched to a gene: 8.

V is TRBV19 and J is TRBJ1-2, with a weak D call TRBD1 (6 bases). CDR3 length: 12 residues. Trimming took off 3 bases at V and 8 bases at J, with 10 bases between the two ends. The germline V gene has CDR1 LNHDA and CDR2 SQIVND (reference sequence). The CDR3: CASSIGGRGYTF. CDR3 bases: TGTGCCAGTAGTATCGGGGGGCGAGGCTACACCTTC.

This clonotype turned up a few times. J is TRBJ2-3 and V is TRBV6-2 or TRBV6-3; D is possibly TRBD2 (5 bases). CDR3 length: 17 residues. Germline CDR1 reads MNHEY; CDR2 reads SVGEGT. Trimming removed 1 base from V and 0 bases from J, with 14 bases in between. CDR3 amino acids: CASSYFAGSESTDTQYF. The CDR3, as DNA: TGTGCCAGCAGTTACTTTGCGGGTAGCGAGAGCACAGATACGCAGTATTTT.

This clonotype was counted a few times. This chain uses TRBV20-1 with TRBJ1-4; D gene unclear. Germline values: CDR1 DFQATT, CDR2 SNEGSKA (reference sequence). V was pared by 5 bases and J by 4 bases, with 11 bases between. The CDR3 totals 13 residues. Here the CDR3 DNA reads TGCAGTGCTCGGACGCGACTTAATGAAAAACTGTTTTTT. Translated, it gives CSARTRLNEKLFF.

This clonotype has more than one count but fewer than ten. V is TRBV29-1 and J is TRBJ2-5; D may be TRBD2 (8 bases). The germline V gene has CDR1 SQVTM and CDR2 ANQGSEA. The CDR3 spans 14 residues. V was pared by 6 bases and J by 3 bases, with 17 bases between. CDR3 in amino acids: CSVGRDSVKETQYF. CDR3 sequence (DNA): TGCAGCGTCGGGAGGGACAGTGTGAAAGAGACCCAGTACTTC.